This passage covers 10 T cell receptor beta chains from one sample sequenced in a study of response to subunit inactivated influenza vaccine. TCRdb independently ran MiXCR on the RT-PCR reads; one entry per CDR3 protein. The sample lists around 530,000 distinct CDR3 sequences; roughly 10% were seen once. Source: PBMCs from blood, taken on the day of vaccination. The receptor set was obtained from a man in his forties or fifties who received an inactivated influenza vaccine.

This rearrangement joins TRBV7-2 to TRBJ2-1; 12 bases are shared with TRBD2. Germline V lookup: CDR1 SGHTA, CDR2 FQGNSA. The CDR3 extends over 16 amino acids. After removal of 5 bases from V and 3 bases from J, the junction contained 5 bases not matched to a gene. The CDR3, as DNA: TGTGCCAGCAGCCAGCTAGCGGGGGGGGACTACAATGAGCAGTTCTTC. Protein sequence: CASSQLAGGDYNEQFF.

This clonotype was detected many times. The V gene is TRBV4-2, the J gene TRBJ2-1; a possible D gene is TRBD2 (5 bases). V was trimmed by 0 bases and J by 1 base, leaving 13 bases between them. Germline V gives CDR1 LGHNA, CDR2 YNFKEQ. The CDR3 has 17 residues. This CDR3 reads CASSQDLAGPSYNEQFF. CDR3 nucleotides: TGTGCCAGCAGCCAAGATTTGGCGGGCCCATCCTACAATGAGCAGTTCTTC.

This clonotype turned up a few times. The gene calls are TRBV6-1 and TRBJ2-1; 13 nucleotides match TRBD2. Germline trimming cut 6 bases from V and 7 bases from J; bases unmatched to any gene: 6. Germline V gene sequence: CDR1 MNHNS, CDR2 SASEGT. This CDR3 region has 15 residues. CDR3 DNA sequence: TGTGCCAGCAGACTAGCGGGGGGGAGTCAGAATGAGCAGTTCTTC. This codes for CASRLAGGSQNEQFF.

This clonotype has just a few counts. J is TRBJ2-5 and V is TRBV7-9; a possible D gene is TRBD2 (5 bases). V dropped 6 bases and J dropped 5 bases, with 16 bases sitting between them. CDR3 size: 14 residues. CDR1 is SEHNR, CDR2 FQNEAQ, per germline (reference sequence). For the CDR3, the DNA is TGTGCCAGCAGTCCCGAAACTAGTTCCGAGACCCAGTACTTC. Its protein is CASSPETSSETQYF.

This clonotype was seen repeatedly, ten times or more. The V and J genes are TRBV7-6 and TRBJ1-3; D unclear. The germline CDR1 and CDR2 sequences are SGHVS and FNYEAQ. There are 16 residues in the CDR3. V shed 5 bases and J shed 5 bases, with 19 bases lying between them. CDR3 loop: CASSPLATLGRNTIYF. The CDR3 region has the DNA TGTGCCAGCAGCCCCCTAGCAACGCTTGGAAGAAACACCATATATTTT.

A few counts support this clonotype. V and J are TRBV4-3 and TRBJ1-2; TRBD1 matches at 10 bases. CDR1 and CDR2 from the germline V gene are LGHNA and YSLEER. The CDR3 is 16 residues long. J gave up 3 bases and V 0 bases, and 4 bases lay outside the gene matches. CDR3 sequence (DNA): TGCGCCAGCAGCCAAGAGTTAGGACAGGGGGACTATGGCTACACCTTC. Its protein product is CASSQELGQGDYGYTF.

The chain carries TRBV5-8 and TRBJ2-1; D gene ambiguous. V was shortened by 0 bases and J by 4 bases, with 11 bases between the two germline ends. The CDR3 is 15 amino acids. Per germline, CDR1 SGHTS and CDR2 YDEGEE. The CDR3 region has the DNA TGTGCCAGCAGCTTGGACCTAGGGTTGTACAATGAGCAGTTCTTC. Its translation: CASSLDLGLYNEQFF.

The V gene is TRBV6-1, the J gene TRBJ2-2, with a tentative D call TRBD2 (5 bases). Germline CDR1 and CDR2: MNHNS and SASEGT. V lost 7 bases, J lost 8 bases, and 17 bases lay in between. This CDR3 is built from 14 residues. CDR3 amino acids: CASTHATNTGELFF. The DNA of the CDR3 is TGTGCCAGCACCCACGCGACTAATACGGGGGAGCTGTTTTTT.

The rearrangement joins TRBV15 to TRBJ2-1; TRBD1 agrees at 8 bases. Per the germline V gene, CDR1 is LNHNV and CDR2 is YYDKDF (reference sequence). V shed 4 bases, J shed 7 bases, and the junction held 9 bases outside the gene matches. The CDR3 spans 15 residues. CDR3 in DNA: TGTGCCACCAGCACCAGGGACAGGATGGATAATGAGCAGTTCTTC. It is translated as CATSTRDRMDNEQFF.

This clonotype was counted only a few times. The genes are TRBV9 and TRBJ2-2, with 8 positions matching TRBD1. The germline gives CDR1 SGDLS, CDR2 YYNGEE. V was clipped by 3 bases and J by 2 bases; unmatched bases: 12. This CDR3 has 18 amino acids. CDR3 in amino acids: CASSGTPQGATNTGELFF. DNA of the CDR3: TGTGCCAGCAGCGGAACACCCCAGGGGGCCACTAACACCGGGGAGCTGTTTTTT.